This T cell receptor beta chain was recorded in a study of blood T cell repertoires in COVID-19. Study details: There were acute and convalescent COVID-19 samples, and they came from the United States, Italy and Spain. Sample material is recorded as cDNA or gDNA derived from T cells, B-cell-depleted T cells, or PBMCs.

This CDR3 contains 18 residues. The V gene lost 4 bases and the J gene lost 0 bases, with 21 bases spanning the gap. The germline V gene encodes CDR1 LNHDA and CDR2 SQIVND (reference sequence). In this sample, this clone turned up once. Seattle patient enrollment occurred during active infection, with longitudinal follow-up thereafter. Authors' methods: Estimation of nucleated cell counts was performed using reference gene primer amplification. Profiling relied on immunoSEQ multiplex PCR, and the TCRdb table lists in-frame clones only, not all of them. V, J and clone size are those of that table, while D and trimming were read from the DNA. The sample carries about 160,000 clones, roughly 90% recorded once.

J is TRBJ1-1 and V is TRBV19; D is possibly TRBD1 (6 bases). The source is a man aged 30-40 years with COVID-19, enrolled during active disease. The sample consisted of peripheral blood. In nucleotides, the CDR3 is TGTGCCAGTAGTACCTTAGGTGCCACCGGACAGTTGAACACTGAAGCTTTCTTT. It specifies CASSTLGATGQLNTEAFF.